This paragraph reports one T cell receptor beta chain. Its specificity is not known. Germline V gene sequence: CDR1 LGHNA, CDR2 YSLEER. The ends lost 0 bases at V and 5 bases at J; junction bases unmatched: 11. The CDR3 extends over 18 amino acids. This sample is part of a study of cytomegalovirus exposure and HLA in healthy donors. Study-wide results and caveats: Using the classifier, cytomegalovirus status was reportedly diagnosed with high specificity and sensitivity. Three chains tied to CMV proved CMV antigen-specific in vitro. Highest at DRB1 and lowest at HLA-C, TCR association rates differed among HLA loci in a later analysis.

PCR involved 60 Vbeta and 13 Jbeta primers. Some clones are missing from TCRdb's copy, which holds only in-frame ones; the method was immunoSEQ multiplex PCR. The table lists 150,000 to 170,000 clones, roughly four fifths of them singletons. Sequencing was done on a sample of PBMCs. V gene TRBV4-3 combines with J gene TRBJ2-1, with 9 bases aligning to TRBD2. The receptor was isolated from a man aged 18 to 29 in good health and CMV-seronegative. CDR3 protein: CASSQDPAGGLVHNEQFF. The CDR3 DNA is TGCGCCAGCAGCCAAGATCCAGCGGGAGGCCTCGTTCACAATGAGCAGTTCTTC.